These T cell receptor beta chains were read from a single sample in a study of T cell responses to AZD1222 COVID-19 vaccine. Libraries were prepared by immunoSEQ multiplex PCR; TCRdb keeps only in-frame clonotypes and omits some of them. The sample consists of more than 140,000 clones, more than 70% of them appearing once. The material sequenced was peripheral blood, taken on day 0 of AZD1222 vaccination. These receptors were collected from an adult in good health. CDR3s include the opening cysteine and the closing phenylalanine or tryptophan. The D gene is left open where the match is weak. Clone sizes are given selectively: once, few, many, or a class where the clone is expanded.

>TRBJ1-2|.|.|TRBV30
TGTGCCTGGAGTCCCGAGAGCTATGGCTACACCTTC
CAWSPESYGYTF
>TRBJ2-2|.|.|TRBV2
TGTGCCAGCACTGAGGCGGCCGGGGAGCTGTTTTTT
CASTEAAGELFF
>TRBJ1-3|.|.|TRBV3-1/TRBV3-2
TGTGCCAGCAGTATGCTAAACTCTGGAAACACCATATATTTT
CASSMLNSGNTIYF
>TRBJ1-1|.|.|TRBV20-1
TGCAGTGCTAGTGATCCAGCTGGGACTGAAGCTTTCTTT
CSASDPAGTEAFF
>TRBJ2-6|.|.|TRBV4-3
TGCGCCAGCAGCCAGAGCTCTGGGGCCAACGTCCTGACTTTC
CASSQSSGANVLTF
>TRBJ1-6|.|.|TRBV11-1
TGTGCCAGCAGTCTTGGGCAGGGCCGTAATTCACCCCTCCACTTT
CASSLGQGRNSPLHF
>TRBJ1-1|.|.|TRBV7-9
TGTGCCAGCAGCCCAACCTCGACGGGGAACACTGAAGCTTTCTTT
CASSPTSTGNTEAFF
>TRBJ1-2|.|.|TRBV7-3
TGTGCCAGCAGCCAAGGGCGGGGTTATGGCTACACCTTC
CASSQGRGYGYTF
>TRBJ1-4|TRBD1|.|TRBV5-1
TGCGCCAGCAGTTGGGACAGGGGTGAAAAACTGTTTTTT
CASSWDRGEKLFF
>TRBJ2-7|.|.|TRBV21-1
TGTGCCAGCAGCAAAGAAGAAGCGGGAGCCCTATTAGTTGATACCTACGAGCAGTACTTC
CASSKEEAGALLVDTYEQYF
>TRBJ2-5|.|.|TRBV5-5
TGTGCCAGCAGCTTGGCGTCAGGGGCGGGGCAAGAGACCCAGTACTTC
CASSLASGAGQETQYF
>TRBJ2-1|TRBD2|few|TRBV10-3
TGTGCCGCCTTCACTAGCGGGGGGGACAATGAGCAGTTCTTC
CAAFTSGGDNEQFF
>TRBJ2-1|TRBD2|.|TRBV10-2
TGCGCCAGCACCACACTAGCGGGGTGGGATGAGCAGTTCTTC
CASTTLAGWDEQFF
>TRBJ2-3|.|.|TRBV4-2
TGTGCCAGCAGCCTCACAGGAGATCCTAGCACAGATACGCAGTATTTT
CASSLTGDPSTDTQYF
>TRBJ1-2|.|once|TRBV18
TGTGCCAGCCAAGCCCTAACAGGCTATGGCTACACCTTC
CASQALTGYGYTF
>TRBJ2-3|TRBD2|.|TRBV14
TGTGCCAGCAGCCTTCGGGAGGGCCTCAGAGATACGCAGTATTTT
CASSLREGLRDTQYF
>TRBJ2-3|TRBD2|.|TRBV27
TGTGCCAGCAGTCCCCTAGCGGGAGTAGTTGCAGATACGCAGTATTTT
CASSPLAGVVADTQYF
>TRBJ2-1|.|.|TRBV5-8
TGTGCCAGCAGCTTGTTTTTCGACAGCGGCAATGAGCAGTTCTTC
CASSLFFDSGNEQFF
>TRBJ1-5|TRBD1|.|TRBV27
TGTGCCAGCAGTGCAGGGGGTAATCAGCCCCAGCATTTT
CASSAGGNQPQHF
>TRBJ2-7|.|once|TRBV5-1
TGCGCCAGCAGCCTCGGACGGGACCGGGGCGAGCAGTACTTC
CASSLGRDRGEQYF
>TRBJ2-7|.|few|TRBV6-5
TGTGCCAGCAGTACAGGTATCGACGAGCAGTACTTC
CASSTGIDEQYF
>TRBJ2-5|TRBD1|few|TRBV5-1
TGCGCCAGCAGCTTCCGTCAGGGGGAAGAGACCCAGTACTTC
CASSFRQGEETQYF
>TRBJ1-4|.|.|TRBV18
TGTGCCAGCTCACCCTCGGCAGGGATTGGTGAAAAACTGTTTTTT
CASSPSAGIGEKLFF
>TRBJ1-4|TRBD1|.|TRBV4-3
TGCGCCAGCAGCCAAGATACGAGTGTCACAGGGGCGAATGAAAAACTGTTTTTT
CASSQDTSVTGANEKLFF
>TRBJ2-1|.|.|TRBV6-2/TRBV6-3
TGTGCCAGCAGTTACTCGATGGGGAACTATGAGCAGTTCTTC
CASSYSMGNYEQFF
>TRBJ2-3|.|.|TRBV24-1
TGTGCCACCAGTGACCTGGGCCTGACTAAAAACACAGATACGCAGTATTTT
CATSDLGLTKNTDTQYF
>TRBJ2-7|.|once|TRBV5-5
TGTGCCAGCAGCTTGTATGTGGGGAGCGCCGAGCAGTACTTC
CASSLYVGSAEQYF
>TRBJ2-1|.|once|TRBV5-1
TGCGCCAGCAGCCCCCCGCTCGACTCCTACAATGAGCAGTTCTTC
CASSPPLDSYNEQFF
>TRBJ2-6|.|.|TRBV7-9
TGTGCCAGCAGCCCTGGATCCTCTGGGGCCAACGTCCTGACTTTC
CASSPGSSGANVLTF
>TRBJ2-1|.|few|TRBV10-3
TGTGCCATCAGGGGATCCAATGAGCAGTTCTTC
CAIRGSNEQFF
>TRBJ1-2|.|.|TRBV11-1
TGTGCCAGCAGCTTAGTCGGCTGGGGCGGCTACACCTTC
CASSLVGWGGYTF
>TRBJ1-4|.|.|TRBV28
TGTGCCAGCAAGTCACTATTTCGGGGGGAAAAACTGTTTTTT
CASKSLFRGEKLFF
>TRBJ2-3|.|.|TRBV30
TGTGCCTGGAGTGTAACAGCGAATGGAGATACGCAGTATTTT
CAWSVTANGDTQYF
>TRBJ1-1|TRBD1|.|TRBV6-6
TGTGCCAGCAGGGGGGACAGGGAGGCTTCTGAAGCTTTCTTT
CASRGDREASEAFF
>TRBJ1-5|.|.|TRBV20-1
TGCAGTGCTAGTGAGGGGTGGCGGGATCAGCCCCAGCATTTT
CSASEGWRDQPQHF
>TRBJ2-7|TRBD2|few|TRBV4-2
TGTGCCAGCAGCCAAGACCAAGCGGGGCACTACGAGCAGTACTTC
CASSQDQAGHYEQYF
>TRBJ1-1|.|once|TRBV7-2
TGTGCCAGCAGCCTAAGGCCAGGGCACACTGAAGCTTTCTTT
CASSLRPGHTEAFF
>TRBJ2-7|.|.|TRBV25-1
TGTGCCAGCAGTGTTGACCAACGCCGGCACGAGCAGTACTTC
CASSVDQRRHEQYF
>TRBJ2-3|.|few|TRBV19
TGTGCCAGTAGTATAGTCCCTGGCACAGATACGCAGTATTTT
CASSIVPGTDTQYF
>TRBJ1-5|.|.|TRBV7-2
TGTGCCAGCAGCTTGGGGCTACCATGGCAGCCCCAGCATTTT
CASSLGLPWQPQHF
>TRBJ1-2|.|.|TRBV5-4
TGTGCCAGCAGCTTCGACCGATCCCCAGGAGGCTACACCTTC
CASSFDRSPGGYTF
>TRBJ2-5|.|.|TRBV27
TGTGCCAGCAGCCTGCTCGCCCTGTCTGAGACCCAGTACTTC
CASSLLALSETQYF
>TRBJ1-1|.|.|TRBV28
TGTGCCAGCAGTTTGTATAGGGAGGGAGCTTTCTTT
CASSLYREGAFF
>TRBJ2-7|.|.|TRBV24-1
TGTGCCACCAGTGATGTCTGGGGTGGCGAGCAGTACTTC
CATSDVWGGEQYF
>TRBJ1-6|.|.|TRBV30
TGTGCCTGGGGGCCTGAGAGTCATAATTCACCCCTCCACTTT
CAWGPESHNSPLHF
>TRBJ1-2|.|.|TRBV19
TGTGCCAGTTTACTGAACCCGGACACTCGAGTGGGTGGCTACACCTTC
CASLLNPDTRVGGYTF
>TRBJ2-7|TRBD1|.|TRBV19
TGTGCCAGTAACAGGACAGGCCCTATAAGCTCCTACGAGCAGTACTTC
CASNRTGPISSYEQYF
>TRBJ2-6|.|once|TRBV18
TGTGCCAGCTCACCACGTTATCCAGGGACCTCTGGGGCCAACGTCCTGACTTTC
CASSPRYPGTSGANVLTF
>TRBJ2-1|TRBD2|few|TRBV3-1/TRBV3-2
TGTGCCAGCAGCCAAGGACTAGCGGGAGGGCCGGGTTTCTTC
CASSQGLAGGPGFF
>TRBJ1-1|.|.|TRBV19
TGTGCCACCTCGGAGGGGGTGAACACTGAAGCTTTCTTT
CATSEGVNTEAFF
>TRBJ2-7|TRBD2|.|TRBV11-2
TGTGCCAGCAGCCCACGGACTAGCGGGATGGGGGTTGGGGAGCAGTACTTC
CASSPRTSGMGVGEQYF
>TRBJ1-1|.|.|TRBV7-9
TGTGCCAGCACTTTACTCGGGGGAATGGGGAACACTGAAGCTTTCTTT
CASTLLGGMGNTEAFF
>TRBJ2-1|.|.|TRBV3-1/TRBV3-2
TGTGCCAGCAGCCAAGAGGCCGGTTCAAGCGGGTACAATGAGCAGTTCTTC
CASSQEAGSSGYNEQFF
>TRBJ1-2|TRBD1|.|TRBV7-2
TGTGCCAGCAGCTTCCAGGTTTATGGGACAGATGACGGCTACACCTTC
CASSFQVYGTDDGYTF